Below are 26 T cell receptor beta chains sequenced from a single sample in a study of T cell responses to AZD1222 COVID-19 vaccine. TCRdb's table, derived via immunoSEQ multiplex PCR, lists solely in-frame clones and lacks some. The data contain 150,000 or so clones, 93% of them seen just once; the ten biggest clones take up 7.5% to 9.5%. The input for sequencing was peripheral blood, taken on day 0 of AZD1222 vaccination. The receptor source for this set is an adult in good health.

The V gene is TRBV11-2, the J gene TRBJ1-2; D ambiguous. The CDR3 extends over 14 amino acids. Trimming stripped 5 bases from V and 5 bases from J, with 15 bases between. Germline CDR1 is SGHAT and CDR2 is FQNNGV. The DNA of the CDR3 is TGTGCCAGCAGCCTTTCGGACGGAGGATATGGCTACACCTTC. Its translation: CASSLSDGGYGYTF.

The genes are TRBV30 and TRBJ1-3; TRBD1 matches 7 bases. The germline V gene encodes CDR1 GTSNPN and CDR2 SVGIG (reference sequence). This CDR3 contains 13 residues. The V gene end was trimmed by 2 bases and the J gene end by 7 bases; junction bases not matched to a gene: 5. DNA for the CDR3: TGTGCCTGGAGTACCCAGGACAGGAACACCATATATTTT. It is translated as CAWSTQDRNTIYF.

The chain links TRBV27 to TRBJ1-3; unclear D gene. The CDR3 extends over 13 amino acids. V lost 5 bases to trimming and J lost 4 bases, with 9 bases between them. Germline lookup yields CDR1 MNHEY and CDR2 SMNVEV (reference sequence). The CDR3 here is CASSVRVGNTIYF. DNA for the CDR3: TGTGCCAGCAGTGTAAGGGTGGGAAACACCATATATTTT.

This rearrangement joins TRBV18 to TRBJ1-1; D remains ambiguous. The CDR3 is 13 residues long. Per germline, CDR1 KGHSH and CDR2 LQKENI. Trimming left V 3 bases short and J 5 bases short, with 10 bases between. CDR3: CASSPGLWTEAFF. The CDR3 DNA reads TGTGCCAGCTCACCCGGGCTATGGACTGAAGCTTTCTTT.

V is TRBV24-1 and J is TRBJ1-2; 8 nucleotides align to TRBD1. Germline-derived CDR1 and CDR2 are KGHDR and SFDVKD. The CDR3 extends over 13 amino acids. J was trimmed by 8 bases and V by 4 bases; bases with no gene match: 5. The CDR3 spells CATSDDRGVGYTF. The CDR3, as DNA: TGTGCCACCAGTGACGACAGGGGAGTGGGCTACACCTTC.

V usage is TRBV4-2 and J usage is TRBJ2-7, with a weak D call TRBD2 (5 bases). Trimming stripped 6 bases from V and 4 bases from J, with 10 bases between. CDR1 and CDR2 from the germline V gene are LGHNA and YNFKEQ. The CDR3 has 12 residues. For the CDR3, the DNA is TGTGCCAGCAGTTACCGGGGTTACGAGCAGTACTTC. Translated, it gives CASSYRGYEQYF.

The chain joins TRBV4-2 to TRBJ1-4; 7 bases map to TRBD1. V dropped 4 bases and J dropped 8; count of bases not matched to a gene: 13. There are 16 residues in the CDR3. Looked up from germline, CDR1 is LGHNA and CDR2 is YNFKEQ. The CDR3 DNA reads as TGTGCCAGCAGCCCAGGGACAGCAGCCCGGTGGGAAAAACTGTTTTTT. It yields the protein CASSPGTAARWEKLFF.

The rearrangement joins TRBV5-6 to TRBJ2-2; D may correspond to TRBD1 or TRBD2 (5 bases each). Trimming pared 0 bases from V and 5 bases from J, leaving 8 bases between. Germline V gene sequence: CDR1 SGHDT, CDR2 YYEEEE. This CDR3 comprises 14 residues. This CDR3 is CASSLAWGTGELFF. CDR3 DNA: TGTGCCAGCAGCTTGGCATGGGGGACCGGGGAGCTGTTTTTT.

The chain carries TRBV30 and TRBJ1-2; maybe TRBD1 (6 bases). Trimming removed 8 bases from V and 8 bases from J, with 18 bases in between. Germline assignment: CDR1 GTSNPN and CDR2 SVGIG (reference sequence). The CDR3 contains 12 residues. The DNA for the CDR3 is TGTGCCATACAGGGAAGAGGATCGGGCTACACCTTC. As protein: CAIQGRGSGYTF.

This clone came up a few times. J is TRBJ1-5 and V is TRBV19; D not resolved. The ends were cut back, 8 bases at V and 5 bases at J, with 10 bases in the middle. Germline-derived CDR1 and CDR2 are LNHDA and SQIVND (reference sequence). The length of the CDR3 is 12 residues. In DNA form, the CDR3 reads TGTGCCAGTGGTTATGGGTATCAGCCCCAGCATTTT. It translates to CASGYGYQPQHF.

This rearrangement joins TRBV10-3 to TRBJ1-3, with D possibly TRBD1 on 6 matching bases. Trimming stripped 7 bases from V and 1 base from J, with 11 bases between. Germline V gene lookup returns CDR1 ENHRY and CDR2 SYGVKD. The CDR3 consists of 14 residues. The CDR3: CAIKSGESGNTIYF. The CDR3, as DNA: TGTGCCATCAAATCAGGGGAATCTGGAAACACCATATATTTT.

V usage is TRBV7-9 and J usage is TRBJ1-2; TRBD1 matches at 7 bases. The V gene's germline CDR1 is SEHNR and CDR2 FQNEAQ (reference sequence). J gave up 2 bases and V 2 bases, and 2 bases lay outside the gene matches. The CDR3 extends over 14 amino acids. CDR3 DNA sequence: TGTGCCAGCAGCTTAACAGGGGTAAACTATGGCTACACCTTC. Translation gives CASSLTGVNYGYTF.

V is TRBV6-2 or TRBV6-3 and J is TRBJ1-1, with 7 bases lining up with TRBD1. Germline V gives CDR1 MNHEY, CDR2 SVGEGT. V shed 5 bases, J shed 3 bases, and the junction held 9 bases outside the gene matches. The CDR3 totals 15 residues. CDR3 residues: CASSLQTGQDTEAFF. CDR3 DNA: TGTGCCAGCAGTCTCCAGACAGGGCAGGACACTGAAGCTTTCTTT.

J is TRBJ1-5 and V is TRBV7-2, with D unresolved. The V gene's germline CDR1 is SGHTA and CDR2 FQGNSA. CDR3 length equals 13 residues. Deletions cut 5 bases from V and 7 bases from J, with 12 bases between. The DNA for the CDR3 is TGTGCCAGCAGCCAAGACATTTTGCAGCCCCAGCATTTT. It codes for CASSQDILQPQHF.

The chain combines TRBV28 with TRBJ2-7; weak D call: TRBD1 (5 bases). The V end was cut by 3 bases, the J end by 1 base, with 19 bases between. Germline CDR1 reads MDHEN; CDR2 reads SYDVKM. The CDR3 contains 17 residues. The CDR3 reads CASSFKFPQGFSYEQYF. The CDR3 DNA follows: TGTGCCAGCAGTTTTAAATTTCCGCAGGGATTTTCCTACGAGCAGTACTTC.

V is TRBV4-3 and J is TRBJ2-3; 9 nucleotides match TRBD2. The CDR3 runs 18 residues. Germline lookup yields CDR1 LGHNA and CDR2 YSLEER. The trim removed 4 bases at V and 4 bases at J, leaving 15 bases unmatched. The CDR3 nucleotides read TGCGCCAGCAGCCCTCGCGGTCCCGGCGGGGGGGCGGCAGATACGCAGTATTTT. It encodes CASSPRGPGGGAADTQYF.

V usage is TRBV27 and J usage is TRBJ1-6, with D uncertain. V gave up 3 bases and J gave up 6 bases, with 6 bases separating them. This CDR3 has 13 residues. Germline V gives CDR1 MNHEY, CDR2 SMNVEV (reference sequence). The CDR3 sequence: CASSFALNSPLHF. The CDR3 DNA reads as TGTGCCAGCAGTTTTGCCCTTAATTCACCCCTCCACTTT.

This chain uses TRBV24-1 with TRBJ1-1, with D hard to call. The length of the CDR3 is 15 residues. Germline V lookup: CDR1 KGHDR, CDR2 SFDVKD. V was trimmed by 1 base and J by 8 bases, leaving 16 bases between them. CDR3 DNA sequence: TGTGCCACCAGTGATTTATTGGACGGGTCCCGAGAAGCTTTCTTT. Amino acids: CATSDLLDGSREAFF.

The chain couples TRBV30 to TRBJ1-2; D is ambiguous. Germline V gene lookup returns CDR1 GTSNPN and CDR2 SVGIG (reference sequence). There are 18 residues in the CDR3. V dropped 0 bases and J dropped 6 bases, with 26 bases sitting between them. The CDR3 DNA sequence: TGTGCCTGGAGTGTAGAATTGGACCCGGGAACAAGGAAGGATGGCTACACCTTC. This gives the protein CAWSVELDPGTRKDGYTF.

The CDR3 sequence is CASSSGDSSNQPQHF. The DNA for the CDR3 is TGCGCCAGCAGCTCCGGGGACAGCTCCAATCAGCCCCAGCATTTT. The chain links TRBV5-1 to TRBJ1-5, with 7 nucleotides matching TRBD1. The CDR3 loop spans 15 amino acids. Germline-derived CDR1 and CDR2 are SGHRS and YFSETQ. V lost 3 bases to trimming and J lost 3 bases; unmatched junction nucleotides: 6.

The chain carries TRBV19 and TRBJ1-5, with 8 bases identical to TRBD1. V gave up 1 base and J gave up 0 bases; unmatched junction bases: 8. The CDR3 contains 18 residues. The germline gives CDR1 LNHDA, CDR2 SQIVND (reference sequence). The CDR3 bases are TGTGCCAGTAGTATAGGTCCGGGACAGGCTTATAGCAATCAGCCCCAGCATTTT. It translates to CASSIGPGQAYSNQPQHF. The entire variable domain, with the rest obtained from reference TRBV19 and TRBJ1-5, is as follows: DGGITQSPKYLFRKEGQNVTLSCEQNLNHDAMYWYRQDPGQGLRLIYYSQIVNDFQKGDIAEGYSVSREKKESFPLTVTSAQKNPTAFYLCASSIGPGQAYSNQPQHFGDGTRLSIL.

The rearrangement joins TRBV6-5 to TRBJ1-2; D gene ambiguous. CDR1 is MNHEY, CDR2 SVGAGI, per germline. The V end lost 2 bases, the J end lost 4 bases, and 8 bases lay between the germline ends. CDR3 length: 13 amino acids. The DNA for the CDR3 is TGTGCCAGCAGTTACGGTTCTATCTATGGCTACACCTTC. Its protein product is CASSYGSIYGYTF.

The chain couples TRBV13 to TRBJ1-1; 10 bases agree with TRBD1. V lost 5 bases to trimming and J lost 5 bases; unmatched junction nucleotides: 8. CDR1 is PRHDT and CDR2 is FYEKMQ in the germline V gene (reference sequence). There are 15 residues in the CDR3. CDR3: CASSPPGTGDTEAFF. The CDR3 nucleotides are TGTGCCAGCAGCCCGCCCGGGACAGGGGATACTGAAGCTTTCTTT.

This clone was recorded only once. Here the CDR3 DNA reads TGTGCCAGCGAACGTGACCTCTCCTACGAGCAGTACTTC. Protein sequence: CASERDLSYEQYF. The chain uses TRBV2 and TRBJ2-7, with unresolved D. Trimming shortened V by 8 bases and J by 0 bases, and 11 bases separated the two germline ends. Germline assignment: CDR1 SNHLY and CDR2 FYNNEI. The CDR3 extends over 13 amino acids.

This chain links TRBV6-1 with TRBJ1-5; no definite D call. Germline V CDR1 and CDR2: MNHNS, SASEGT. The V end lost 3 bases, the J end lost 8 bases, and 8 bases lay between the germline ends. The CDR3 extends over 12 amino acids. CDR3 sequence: CASSDVGKPQHF. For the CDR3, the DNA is TGTGCCAGCAGTGACGTGGGGAAGCCCCAGCATTTT.

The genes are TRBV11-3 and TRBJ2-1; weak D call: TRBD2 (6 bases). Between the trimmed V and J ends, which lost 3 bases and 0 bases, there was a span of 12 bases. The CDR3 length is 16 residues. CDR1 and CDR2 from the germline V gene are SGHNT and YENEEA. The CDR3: CASSFRGSSSYNEQFF. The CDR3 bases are TGTGCCAGCAGCTTTCGGGGGTCGAGCTCCTACAATGAGCAGTTCTTC.